This T cell receptor beta chain was profiled in a study of cytomegalovirus exposure and HLA in healthy donors. Study details: Inside one of the first data releases sat some 93 million unique TCRs taken from HLA-typed donors. The study, taken as a whole, reports: Several top significant clusters appeared, in a later analysis, to be linked to common viral pathogens.

In the PCR, 60 Vbeta and 13 Jbeta primers were used. Data came from immunoSEQ multiplex PCR; TCRdb stores just in-frame clones and leaves some out. The sample comprises 150,000 to 200,000 clones, roughly 70% of which are singletons, and 1.8% rests with the top ten. This clone was seen only a few times. Antigen unknown. This CDR3 spans 13 amino acids. Trimming removed 4 bases from V and 7 bases from J; junction bases left unmatched: 7. CDR1 is SGHTA and CDR2 is FQGNSA in the germline V gene. Healthy bone marrow donors made up the donor group. The sample comprised PBMCs. The rearrangement joins TRBV7-2 to TRBJ2-7, with TRBD2 matching over 7 bases. The receptor's source is a young woman in good health and CMV-seronegative. The CDR3: CASSSGPGREQYF. The CDR3 bases are TGTGCCAGCAGCTCCGGCCCCGGGAGGGAGCAGTACTTC.